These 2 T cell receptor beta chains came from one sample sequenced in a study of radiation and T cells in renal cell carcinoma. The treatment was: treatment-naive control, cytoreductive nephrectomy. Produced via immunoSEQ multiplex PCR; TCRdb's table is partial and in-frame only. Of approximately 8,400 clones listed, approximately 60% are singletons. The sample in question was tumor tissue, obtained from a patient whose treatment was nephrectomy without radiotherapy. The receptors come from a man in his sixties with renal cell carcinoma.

CDR3 protein: CASSLTRGTEAFF. The CDR3 region has the DNA TGTGCCAGCAGCTTGACCCGTGGCACTGAAGCTTTCTTT. V gene TRBV4-2 combines with J gene TRBJ1-1; no reliable D call. The CDR3 sequence is 13 residues long. Trimming stripped 5 bases from V and 4 bases from J, with 11 bases between. CDR1 is LGHNA, CDR2 YNFKEQ, per germline.

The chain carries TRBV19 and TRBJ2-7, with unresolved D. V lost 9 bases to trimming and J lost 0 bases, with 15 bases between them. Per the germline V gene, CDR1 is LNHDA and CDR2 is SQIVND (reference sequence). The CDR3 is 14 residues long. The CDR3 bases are TGTGCCAGCCAAGGACGGGCGAGCTCCTACGAGCAGTACTTC. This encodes CASQGRASSYEQYF.